One and the same sample provided the 28 T cell receptor beta chains below, sequenced in a study of blood T cell repertoires in COVID-19. Some clones are missing from TCRdb's copy, which holds only in-frame ones; the method was immunoSEQ multiplex PCR. The sample lists 120,000 to 150,000 clones, 87% seen once, with 4.3% in the top ten. Sequencing was performed on peripheral blood. The receptor source for this set is a middle-aged woman with acute or convalescent COVID-19.

The chain combines TRBV15 with TRBJ1-1, with D tentatively TRBD1 (5 bases). Looked up from germline, CDR1 is LNHNV and CDR2 is YYDKDF (reference sequence). The ends were cut back, 0 bases at V and 1 base at J, with 12 bases in the middle. The CDR3 length is 16 residues. This chain's CDR3 is CATSRDGGLANTEAFF. The CDR3 bases are TGTGCCACCAGCAGAGATGGGGGACTCGCGAACACTGAAGCTTTCTTT.

This clone was observed once. This chain connects TRBV29-1 to TRBJ1-2; D is perhaps TRBD1 (6 bases). With 5 bases removed from V and 2 bases from J, the gap between germline ends came to 12 bases. The CDR3 covers 13 residues. Germline CDR1 and CDR2: SQVTM and ANQGSEA. CDR3 sequence reads: CSVRPDRNYGYTF. CDR3 nucleotide sequence: TGCAGCGTTCGACCGGACAGAAACTATGGCTACACCTTC.

This clone was seen only once. The genes are TRBV2 and TRBJ1-1; D remains ambiguous. The CDR3 has 14 residues. Trimming cost V 2 bases and J 7 bases, with 14 bases left between them. Germline V gene lookup returns CDR1 SNHLY and CDR2 FYNNEI. This CDR3 is CASSEYGVRDEAFF. CDR3 DNA sequence: TGTGCCAGCAGTGAATACGGGGTAAGGGATGAAGCTTTCTTT.

This chain joins TRBV25-1 and TRBJ2-7; TRBD1 is a possible D gene (6 bases). The CDR3 runs 13 residues. Trimming pared 5 bases from V and 6 bases from J, leaving 14 bases between. The V gene's germline CDR1 is MGHDK and CDR2 SYGVNS. CDR3 residues: CASSSLIRGEQYF. CDR3 sequence (DNA): TGTGCCAGCAGTTCCTTGATCAGGGGCGAGCAGTACTTC.

CDR3: CASGLAGVTDTQYF. DNA of the CDR3: TGTGCCAGTGGATTAGCGGGGGTCACAGATACGCAGTATTTT. The chain couples TRBV9 to TRBJ2-3; 9 bases map to TRBD2. This CDR3 region has 14 residues. Germline V gene lookup returns CDR1 SGDLS and CDR2 YYNGEE. After removal of 8 bases from V and 2 bases from J, the junction contained 6 bases not matched to a gene.

V gene TRBV28 combines with J gene TRBJ1-6; 9 bases agree with TRBD1. J gave up 15 bases and V 5 bases, and 5 bases lay outside the gene matches. This CDR3 comprises 12 residues. Germline V lookup: CDR1 MDHEN, CDR2 SYDVKM. CDR3 coding DNA: TGTGCCAGCAGTCTCCGGGACAGGGACCTCCACTTT. This sequence encodes CASSLRDRDLHF.

This clone was detected only once. The CDR3 DNA follows: TGTGCCAGCAGCCCCGGACAGGGAGTTGGTGAGCAGTTCTTC. As protein: CASSPGQGVGEQFF. V usage is TRBV11-1 and J usage is TRBJ2-1; 8 bases map to TRBD1. Germline CDR1 and CDR2: SGHAT and FQDESV (reference sequence). V shed 5 bases and J 9 bases; nucleotides not matched to a gene: 9. This CDR3 has 14 residues.

This clone has only a few counts. This sequence joins TRBV7-9 and TRBJ2-7, with 9 bases lining up with TRBD1. V dropped 3 bases and J dropped 4; count of bases not matched to a gene: 7. The germline gives CDR1 SEHNR, CDR2 FQNEAQ (reference sequence). The CDR3 contains 15 residues. The CDR3 spells CASSLGQGSAYEQYF. For the CDR3, the DNA is TGTGCCAGCAGCTTGGGACAGGGATCGGCATACGAGCAGTACTTC.

The rearrangement links TRBV6-6 to TRBJ2-1; 7 bases are a match to TRBD1. Germline trimming cut 5 bases from V and 5 bases from J; bases unmatched to any gene: 6. The CDR3 is 14 residues long. Germline V gives CDR1 MNHNY, CDR2 SVGAGI (reference sequence). The CDR3 loop is CASSPGTANNEQFF. The CDR3 DNA follows: TGTGCCAGCAGTCCCGGGACAGCTAACAATGAGCAGTTCTTC.

The chain uses TRBV4-1 and TRBJ1-5, with D possibly matching TRBD1 (6 bases). V shed 7 bases and J shed 5 bases, with 21 bases lying between them. In germline, CDR1 is MGHRA, CDR2 YSYEKL. This CDR3 has 16 residues. This CDR3 is CASKSAGQLTDQPQHF. The CDR3, as DNA: TGCGCCAGCAAAAGTGCCGGACAGTTAACGGATCAGCCCCAGCATTTT.

This clone occurred many times. The chain is built from TRBV6-5 and TRBJ1-1; 7 bases are shared with TRBD1. CDR3 length: 14 amino acids. With 2 bases clipped from V and 1 base from J, the junction kept 1 base outside the gene matches. Germline V gives CDR1 MNHEY, CDR2 SVGAGI. CDR3 bases: TGTGCCAGCAGTTACCGGACAGGGAACACTGAAGCTTTCTTT. It encodes CASSYRTGNTEAFF.

The CDR3: CASNPNRGAIPNTEAFF. The CDR3 DNA is TGTGCCAGCAACCCAAACCGTGGGGCGATCCCGAACACTGAAGCTTTCTTT. The chain is built from TRBV27 and TRBJ1-1; D might be TRBD1 (5 bases). CDR3 size: 17 residues. The V end was cut by 7 bases, the J end by 1 base, with 22 bases between. Per germline, CDR1 MNHEY and CDR2 SMNVEV (reference sequence).

The rearrangement uses TRBV5-1 and TRBJ2-5; D not certain. CDR3 length equals 11 residues. CDR1 is SGHRS, CDR2 YFSETQ, per germline. V shed 5 bases and J shed 4 bases, with 6 bases lying between them. CDR3: CASRRSETQYF. The CDR3 DNA reads as TGCGCCAGCAGGCGGTCAGAGACCCAGTACTTC.

V gene TRBV7-2 combines with J gene TRBJ2-2; 13 bases are shared with TRBD2. V lost 5 bases to trimming and J lost 5 bases; unmatched junction nucleotides: 8. Looked up from germline, CDR1 is SGHTA and CDR2 is FQGNSA. The CDR3 runs to 17 residues. The CDR3 is CASSPRGLAGYTGELFF. The CDR3 nucleotides read TGTGCCAGCAGCCCGAGGGGACTAGCGGGATATACCGGGGAGCTGTTTTTT.

The chain is built from TRBV4-1 and TRBJ1-4; D gene unclear. V gave up 0 bases and J gave up 7 bases, with 12 bases separating them. The CDR3 is 15 amino acids. Germline CDR1 reads MGHRA; CDR2 reads YSYEKL. The CDR3 DNA sequence: TGCGCCAGCAGCCAAGATGTGACTGCCGGTGAAAAACTGTTTTTT. Translating it yields CASSQDVTAGEKLFF.

The chain joins TRBV7-8 to TRBJ2-1; a weak D match, TRBD2 (7 bases). V was shortened by 5 bases and J by 5 bases, with 16 bases between the two germline ends. The CDR3 covers 15 residues. CDR1 and CDR2 (germline): SGHVS, FQNEAQ. The DNA of the CDR3 is TGTGCCAGCAGCCCCCGGGGGGCCCGCCACAATGAGCAGTTCTTC. Its protein is CASSPRGARHNEQFF.

The V call is TRBV9, the J call TRBJ2-1; 14 bases are shared with TRBD2. V shed 3 bases, J shed 6 bases, and the junction held 8 bases outside the gene matches. Germline loops: CDR1 SGDLS, CDR2 YYNGEE. The CDR3 runs 17 residues. CDR3 DNA sequence: TGTGCCAGCAGCGACTCCGGGACTAGCGGGAGATTCAATGAGCAGTTCTTC. Translated: CASSDSGTSGRFNEQFF.

The V gene is TRBV6-1, the J gene TRBJ1-2; 7 positions agree with TRBD1. CDR1 is MNHNS and CDR2 is SASEGT in the germline V gene. V lost 1 base, J lost 4 bases, and 9 bases stayed unmatched. The CDR3 extends over 16 amino acids. CDR3 protein: CASSEDPTGEAYGYTF. CDR3 coding DNA: TGTGCCAGCAGTGAAGACCCTACAGGGGAAGCCTATGGCTACACCTTC.

V and J are TRBV9 and TRBJ1-4; a weak D match, TRBD1 (5 bases). In germline, CDR1 is SGDLS, CDR2 YYNGEE. This CDR3 contains 14 residues. The germline V and J ends were trimmed by 2 bases and 2 bases, with 7 bases remaining between them. The CDR3 DNA reads TGTGCCAGCAGCGTGGGGCGGACTAATGAAAAACTGTTTTTT. Protein sequence: CASSVGRTNEKLFF.

The rearrangement links TRBV6-4 to TRBJ2-1; TRBD1 matches 8 bases. CDR3 size: 13 residues. The J segment lost 2 bases and the V segment lost 8 bases, leaving 2 bases of the junction unmatched. The germline CDR1 and CDR2 sequences are MRHNA and SNTAGT. The CDR3 spells CASGTGAYNEQFF. The CDR3 DNA sequence: TGTGCCAGCGGGACAGGAGCCTACAATGAGCAGTTCTTC.

The chain has TRBV7-9 and TRBJ1-2; TRBD1 might be the D (5 bases). The CDR3 is made up of 16 amino acids. Germline CDR1 SEHNR, CDR2 FQNEAQ (reference sequence). The ends were cut back, 5 bases at V and 2 bases at J, with 18 bases in the middle. The CDR3 bases are TGTGCCAGCAGCGGGGGGTCGGCAGGTCCAAACTATGGCTACACCTTC. Translating it yields CASSGGSAGPNYGYTF.

The V and J genes are TRBV19 and TRBJ2-4, with unresolved D. CDR1 LNHDA and CDR2 SQIVND come from the germline V gene (reference sequence). The CDR3 contains 15 residues. Trimming pared 1 base from V and 0 bases from J, leaving 7 bases between. The CDR3 protein is CASSIGGLAKNIQYF. The CDR3, as DNA: TGTGCCAGTAGTATAGGCGGTTTAGCCAAAAACATTCAGTACTTC.

J is TRBJ2-7 and V is TRBV6-5; D is undetermined. The germline V gene encodes CDR1 MNHEY and CDR2 SVGAGI. This CDR3 has 13 amino acids. The V gene lost 0 bases and the J gene lost 6 bases, with 9 bases spanning the gap. CDR3 protein: CASSYSRVSEQYF. CDR3 DNA: TGTGCCAGCAGTTACTCTCGGGTTTCCGAGCAGTACTTC.

The chain recombines TRBV25-1 with TRBJ1-4; 7 bases line up with TRBD1. CDR3 length: 14 residues. The V and J ends lost 4 bases and 5 bases, in that order; junction bases with no gene match: 4. Germline CDR1 and CDR2: MGHDK and SYGVNS. CDR3 DNA: TGTGCCAGCAGTGTTCGCAGGGGGAATGAAAAACTGTTTTTT. Translated, it gives CASSVRRGNEKLFF.

This clone was picked up one time. The CDR3 DNA sequence: TGTGCCAGCTCACCACGAGGTGGGGCTAGCGGGCTTACCACAGATACGCAGTATTTT. Translating gives CASSPRGGASGLTTDTQYF. This chain uses TRBV18 with TRBJ2-3, with 8 bases lining up with TRBD2. The CDR3 spans 19 residues. The germline V gene has CDR1 KGHSH and CDR2 LQKENI. J gave up 2 bases and V 1 base, and 14 bases lay outside the gene matches.

The chain recombines TRBV5-1 with TRBJ2-2; D perhaps matches TRBD2 (5 bases). This CDR3 comprises 17 residues. V was clipped by 2 bases and J by 0 bases, with 14 bases between them. Germline values: CDR1 SGHRS, CDR2 YFSETQ. This CDR3 reads CASSFFLGGTNTGELFF. The CDR3 region has the DNA TGCGCCAGCAGCTTTTTCCTTGGAGGTACGAACACCGGGGAGCTGTTTTTT. Variable domain in full (rest from reference TRBV5-1 and TRBJ2-2): KAGVTQTPRYLIKTRGQQVTLSCSPISGHRSVSWYQQTPGQGLQFLFEYFSETQRNKGNFPGRFSGRQFSNSRSEMNVSTLELGDSALYLCASSFFLGGTNTGELFFGEGSRLTVL.

The DNA for the CDR3 is TGTGCCAGCAGCTTAGTCGAGGGGGTAGGAGGCACTGAAGCTTTCTTT. Protein: CASSLVEGVGGTEAFF. The V and J genes are TRBV7-9 and TRBJ1-1; D is possibly TRBD1 (6 bases). The V gene's germline CDR1 is SEHNR and CDR2 FQNEAQ (reference sequence). The CDR3 loop spans 16 amino acids. V was cut by 1 base and J by 4 bases, with 16 bases left in between.

This clone was seen more than once but under ten times. The chain employs TRBV28 and TRBJ1-2; D perhaps matches TRBD1 (5 bases). Germline V gives CDR1 MDHEN, CDR2 SYDVKM. The V end lost 2 bases, the J end lost 6 bases, and 13 bases lay between the germline ends. CDR3 size: 14 residues. The CDR3 DNA is TGTGCCAGCAGTTTAGGAGGGGCAGAAAATGGCTACACCTTC. Protein product: CASSLGGAENGYTF.